Shown below are 27 T cell receptor beta chains from a single sample sequenced in a study of blood T cell repertoires in COVID-19 (dated by TCRdb to the early 2020s). The protocol used for the library was the immunoSEQ multiplex PCR assay. Not all clones reach the TCRdb copy of this immuneACCESS table, which keeps in-frame sequences only. Checked studies attribute under half of the gap to unresolved V genes and leave the rest unexplained. The sample includes roughly 230,000 clones, with around 80% observed a single time. The ten largest clones capture about 9% of the sample. The sample comprised peripheral blood. These receptors all come from a man in his forties or fifties with active or convalescent COVID-19.

The V call is TRBV14, the J call TRBJ1-2, with 8 bases identical to TRBD1. The CDR3 totals 17 residues. CDR1 and CDR2 from the germline V gene are SGHDN and FVKESK. V trimming: 0 bases; J trimming: 5 bases; junction bases outside the gene matches: 11. The CDR3 sequence is CASSQEIAGGVRYGYTF. CDR3 nucleotide sequence: TGTGCCAGCAGCCAAGAAATCGCAGGGGGCGTGCGGTATGGCTACACCTTC.

The J gene is TRBJ1-2, the V gene TRBV10-2; D gene unclear. Germline V gene lookup returns CDR1 WSHSY and CDR2 SAAADI. With 0 bases removed from V and 5 bases from J, the gap between germline ends came to 7 bases. This CDR3 has 13 residues. CDR3 nucleotides: TGCGCCAGCAGTGAGTCGACAACGTATGGCTACACCTTC. Translated, it gives CASSESTTYGYTF.

The V gene is TRBV11-3, the J gene TRBJ2-2; TRBD2 agrees at 10 bases. The CDR3 runs to 17 residues. V dropped 5 bases and J dropped 6; count of bases not matched to a gene: 12. Germline CDR1 reads SGHNT; CDR2 reads YENEEA. CDR3 bases: TGTGCCAGCAGCCTTATTTGGGCTAGCGGGGGATCCGGGGAGCTGTTTTTT. As protein: CASSLIWASGGSGELFF.

The V and J genes are TRBV6-2 or TRBV6-3 and TRBJ2-5, with 11 bases fitting TRBD2. CDR3 length: 18 residues. The V gene end was trimmed by 2 bases and the J gene end by 0 bases; junction bases not matched to a gene: 8. Germline assignment: CDR1 MNHEY and CDR2 SVGEGT. CDR3 sequence: CASSYGPSGGLYQETQYF. CDR3 DNA sequence: TGTGCCAGCAGTTACGGGCCTAGCGGGGGGCTCTACCAAGAGACCCAGTACTTC.

V gene TRBV2 combines with J gene TRBJ1-2, with 10 nucleotides matching TRBD1. This CDR3 has 14 residues. The V segment lost 10 bases and the J segment 3 bases; nucleotides outside the gene matches: 8. Germline values: CDR1 SNHLY, CDR2 FYNNEI. CDR3 sequence reads: CATSRDRGDYGYTF. The CDR3 bases are TGTGCCACCTCCCGGGACAGGGGTGACTATGGCTACACCTTC.

The chain carries TRBV18 and TRBJ1-1; a weak D match, TRBD1 (6 bases). CDR1 and CDR2 from the germline V gene are KGHSH and LQKENI. Trimming cost V 1 base and J 2 bases, with 8 bases left between them. The length of the CDR3 is 14 residues. Here the CDR3 reads CASSPRQENTEAFF. The CDR3 DNA reads TGTGCCAGCTCACCACGACAGGAAAACACTGAAGCTTTCTTT.

This clone was detected only once. The chain links TRBV19 to TRBJ1-1; 8 bases map to TRBD1. Per the germline V gene, CDR1 is LNHDA and CDR2 is SQIVND (reference sequence). This CDR3 comprises 15 residues. V lost 7 bases and J lost 3; bases outside the gene matches: 10. CDR3 DNA: TGTGCCAGTAAAGGGTCGACAGGGGCTTACACTGAAGCTTTCTTT. Its protein product is CASKGSTGAYTEAFF. The whole variable domain, filled in from reference TRBV19 and TRBJ1-1, reads DGGITQSPKYLFRKEGQNVTLSCEQNLNHDAMYWYRQDPGQGLRLIYYSQIVNDFQKGDIAEGYSVSREKKESFPLTVTSAQKNPTAFYLCASKGSTGAYTEAFFGQGTRLTVV.

The rearrangement uses TRBV5-1 and TRBJ1-5; 7 positions agree with TRBD1. The germline gives CDR1 SGHRS, CDR2 YFSETQ. Trimming took 0 bases from V and 6 from J; bases not matched to a gene: 6. The CDR3 is made up of 15 amino acids. The CDR3: CASSLDDRAGQPQHF. The CDR3 coding sequence is TGCGCCAGCAGCTTGGACGACAGGGCCGGTCAGCCCCAGCATTTT.

The chain links TRBV7-8 to TRBJ1-2; D may be TRBD1 (5 bases). The CDR3 sequence is 16 residues long. Germline assignment: CDR1 SGHVS and CDR2 FQNEAQ. V dropped 5 bases and J dropped 1 base, with 17 bases sitting between them. The CDR3 here is CASSPRGGLINYGYTF. As DNA, the CDR3 is TGTGCCAGCAGCCCCCGGGGGGGACTTATTAACTATGGCTACACCTTC.

The chain couples TRBV7-9 to TRBJ1-5, with no clear D. The CDR3 spans 16 residues. The V gene's germline CDR1 is SEHNR and CDR2 FQNEAQ (reference sequence). Trimming took off 8 bases at V and 3 bases at J, with 20 bases between the two ends. The CDR3 nucleotides read TGTGCCAGCTCCGAAGGCGGCAGCCTTTTCAATCAGCCCCAGCATTTT. This sequence encodes CASSEGGSLFNQPQHF.

The J gene is TRBJ1-4, the V gene TRBV30, with 7 bases fitting TRBD1. Looked up from germline, CDR1 is GTSNPN and CDR2 is SVGIG (reference sequence). Trimming at V came to 3 bases and at J to 7 bases, leaving 5 bases not matched to a gene. The length of the CDR3 is 13 residues. CDR3 nucleotides: TGTGCCTGGAGCCGACAGGGATCTGAAAAACTGTTTTTT. This gives the protein CAWSRQGSEKLFF. Filled out from reference TRBV30 and TRBJ1-4, the complete variable domain reads SQTIHQWPATLVQPVGSPLSLECTVEGTSNPNLYWYRQAAGRGLQLLFYSVGIGQISSEVPQNLSASRPQDRQFILSSKKLLLSDSGFYLCAWSRQGSEKLFFGSGTQLSVL.

V usage is TRBV19 and J usage is TRBJ2-5, with D tentatively TRBD2 (7 bases). This CDR3 has 13 residues. Germline V CDR1 and CDR2: LNHDA, SQIVND (reference sequence). The V end was cut by 6 bases, the J end by 5 bases, with 13 bases between. The DNA for the CDR3 is TGTGCCAGTAGCAGGGAGGGGGGGGAGACCCAGTACTTC. Amino acid sequence: CASSREGGETQYF.

The V call is TRBV19, the J call TRBJ2-1; 8 nucleotides line up with TRBD2. The CDR3 loop spans 15 amino acids. The germline gives CDR1 LNHDA, CDR2 SQIVND (reference sequence). After removal of 3 bases from V and 7 bases from J, the junction contained 8 bases not matched to a gene. CDR3 in DNA: TGTGCCAGTAGTATCTTCACGGGGGGGACGAATGAGCAGTTCTTC. Its translation is CASSIFTGGTNEQFF.

This clone has only a few counts. The chain uses TRBV6-5 and TRBJ1-6; 7 bases fit TRBD1. The CDR3 consists of 14 residues. After removal of 2 bases from V and 8 bases from J, the junction contained 3 bases not matched to a gene. Germline CDR1 reads MNHEY; CDR2 reads SVGAGI. DNA for the CDR3: TGTGCCAGCAGTTACGAGGACAGGCATTCACCCCTCCACTTT. It is translated as CASSYEDRHSPLHF.

This rearrangement joins TRBV5-3 to TRBJ2-6; 9 nucleotides line up with TRBD1. TRBV5-3 is reported as an ORF; its role is uncertain. This CDR3 has 17 amino acids. Trimming cost V 0 bases and J 4 bases; bases outside gene matches: 5. The CDR3 sequence is CARSLGQGGSGANVLTF. In nucleotides, the CDR3 is TGTGCCAGAAGCTTGGGACAGGGGGGTTCCGGGGCCAACGTCCTGACTTTC.

This clone has just one count. CDR3 loop: CASSVGLAGGPFEQYF. In DNA form, the CDR3 reads TGTGCCAGCAGCGTCGGCCTGGCGGGGGGGCCTTTCGAGCAGTACTTC. The chain employs TRBV9 and TRBJ2-7; TRBD2 matches 9 bases. CDR1 is SGDLS and CDR2 is YYNGEE in the germline V gene. V dropped 2 bases and J dropped 6; count of bases not matched to a gene: 12. The CDR3 totals 16 residues.

The rearrangement joins TRBV10-1 to TRBJ2-2, with 7 bases matching TRBD1. The CDR3 is 16 amino acids. Germline V lookup: CDR1 WNHNN, CDR2 SYGVQD (reference sequence). The junction had 15 bases not matched to a gene; V was cut back by 9 bases and J by 5 bases. CDR3 loop: CARGLAKGAHTGELFF. Here the CDR3 DNA reads TGCGCCAGAGGCCTGGCGAAGGGGGCGCATACCGGGGAGCTGTTTTTT.

In this sample, this clone turned up a few times. The chain's CDR3 is CASSFSARKLLNTEAFF. The DNA for the CDR3 is TGTGCCAGCAGCTTCAGTGCTCGGAAACTACTAAACACTGAAGCTTTCTTT. J is TRBJ1-1 and V is TRBV7-8; D unresolved. V lost 3 bases and J 2 bases, leaving 19 bases between the germline ends. Germline V gene sequence: CDR1 SGHVS, CDR2 FQNEAQ. CDR3 size: 17 residues.

This chain links TRBV24-1 with TRBJ2-1, with D tentatively TRBD1 (5 bases). The CDR3 runs to 17 residues. V lost 1 base and J lost 0, with 12 bases in between. The germline V gene has CDR1 KGHDR and CDR2 SFDVKD. The CDR3 protein is CATSDFPGSGSYNEQFF. CDR3 nucleotide sequence: TGTGCCACCAGTGATTTTCCAGGGTCGGGCTCCTACAATGAGCAGTTCTTC.

As DNA, the CDR3 is TGTGCCAGCGGACAGGGAAACACTGAAGCTTTCTTT. This encodes CASGQGNTEAFF. The chain is built from TRBV5-8 and TRBJ1-1; TRBD1 agrees at 8 bases. Per the germline V gene, CDR1 is SGHTS and CDR2 is YDEGEE. V lost 7 bases and J lost 2; bases outside the gene matches: 1. This CDR3 region has 12 residues.

The CDR3 region has the DNA TGTGCCAGTAGTATCGGGGCCTACGAGCAGTACTTC. Translated, it gives CASSIGAYEQYF. The chain has TRBV19 and TRBJ2-7; perhaps TRBD2 as D (5 bases). This CDR3 has 12 amino acids. The germline gives CDR1 LNHDA, CDR2 SQIVND (reference sequence). The V end lost 3 bases, the J end lost 2 bases, and 5 bases lay between the germline ends.

At least ten counts were recorded for this clone. The chain has TRBV5-1 and TRBJ1-5; D gene unclear. The V end was cut by 2 bases, the J end by 1 base, with 10 bases between. The CDR3 consists of 15 residues. Germline loops: CDR1 SGHRS, CDR2 YFSETQ. CDR3 amino acids: CASSFGGESNQPQHF. The DNA for the CDR3 is TGCGCCAGCAGCTTTGGTGGGGAGAGCAATCAGCCCCAGCATTTT. Supplemented by reference TRBV5-1 and TRBJ1-5, the full variable domain reads KAGVTQTPRYLIKTRGQQVTLSCSPISGHRSVSWYQQTPGQGLQFLFEYFSETQRNKGNFPGRFSGRQFSNSRSEMNVSTLELGDSALYLCASSFGGESNQPQHFGDGTRLSIL.

This chain uses TRBV19 with TRBJ1-5; 7 bases are a match to TRBD1. This CDR3 is 15 amino acids long. J gave up 4 bases and V 3 bases, and 6 bases lay outside the gene matches. Germline lookup yields CDR1 LNHDA and CDR2 SQIVND (reference sequence). For the CDR3, the DNA is TGTGCCAGTAGTATGTTTGAGGGACAGAATCAGCCCCAGCATTTT. This translates into CASSMFEGQNQPQHF.

The CDR3, as DNA: TGTGCCATCAGTGAGCCCATCGACAGGGGAGATGAGCAGTTCTTC. Its protein is CAISEPIDRGDEQFF. This sequence joins TRBV10-3 and TRBJ2-1; 8 bases match TRBD1. The length of the CDR3 is 15 residues. Germline assignment: CDR1 ENHRY and CDR2 SYGVKD. Unmatched junction bases numbered 8, after V lost 2 bases and J lost 8 bases.

This chain links TRBV3-1 (or the pseudogene TRBV3-2) with TRBJ2-5; D is possibly TRBD2 (6 bases). Trimming pared 5 bases from V and 2 bases from J, leaving 18 bases between. CDR3 size: 16 residues. CDR1 and CDR2 (germline): LGHDT, YNNKEL (reference sequence). The CDR3 DNA follows: TGTGCCAGCAGCGCAGCGGATAGGCGGGGACAAGAGACCCAGTACTTC. Protein product: CASSAADRRGQETQYF.

The CDR3, as DNA: TGTGCCAGCTCGTCTACAGGGGGCTATGGCTACACCTTC. Residues: CASSSTGGYGYTF. This chain joins TRBV18 and TRBJ1-2; 8 bases agree with TRBD1. CDR1 is KGHSH, CDR2 LQKENI, per germline. Trimming at V came to 6 bases and at J to 4 bases, leaving 4 bases not matched to a gene. CDR3 length equals 13 residues.

Remarks on this clone: This CDR3 is also generated by other DNA sequences in the sample. V gene TRBV6-6 combines with J gene TRBJ1-5; D is undetermined. In germline, CDR1 is MNHNY, CDR2 SVGAGI (reference sequence). This CDR3 is built from 14 residues. The V gene lost 0 bases and the J gene lost 1 base, with 4 bases spanning the gap. The CDR3 DNA reads TGTGCCAGCAGTTACTCGGAGAGCAATCAGCCCCAGCATTTT. It specifies CASSYSESNQPQHF.